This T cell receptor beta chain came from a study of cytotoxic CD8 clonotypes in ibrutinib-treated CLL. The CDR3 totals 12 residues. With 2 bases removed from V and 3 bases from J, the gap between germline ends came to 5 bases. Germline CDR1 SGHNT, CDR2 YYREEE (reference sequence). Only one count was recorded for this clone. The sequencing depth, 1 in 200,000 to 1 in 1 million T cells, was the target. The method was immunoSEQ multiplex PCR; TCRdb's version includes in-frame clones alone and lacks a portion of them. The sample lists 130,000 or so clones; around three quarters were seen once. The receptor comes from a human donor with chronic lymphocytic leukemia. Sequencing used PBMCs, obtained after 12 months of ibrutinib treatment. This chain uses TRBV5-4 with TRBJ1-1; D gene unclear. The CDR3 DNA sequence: TGTGCCAGCAGCTTACGGGACACTGAAGCTTTCTTT. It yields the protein CASSLRDTEAFF.